These 21 T cell receptor beta chains came from one sample sequenced in a study of blood T cells in healthy people across ages. A second PCR of about 6 to 12 cycles used a sample-barcoded 5' primer and a J-beta primer mix. TCRdb ran MiXCR on the 5' RACE reads and lists one entry per CDR3 protein. The repertoire holds about 670,000 distinct CDR3 sequences, with roughly half as singletons. Sequences were obtained from blood. These receptors came from a woman at least 80 years old in good health.

This clonotype occurred many times. The chain recombines TRBV7-2 with TRBJ1-2; the D gene is possibly TRBD1 (6 bases). V lost 4 bases and J lost 0, with 15 bases in between. This CDR3 contains 16 residues. The germline gives CDR1 SGHTA, CDR2 FQGNSA. The DNA for the CDR3 is TGTGCCAGCAGCTGGGAACAGGGACCTCCTAACTATGGCTACACCTTC. Translating gives CASSWEQGPPNYGYTF.

The chain combines TRBV20-1 with TRBJ2-1, with TRBD2 as a possible D gene (6 bases). CDR1 DFQATT and CDR2 SNEGSKA come from the germline V gene (reference sequence). The CDR3 runs 13 residues. CDR3 amino acids: CSGPFGGKNEQFF. DNA of the CDR3: TGCAGCGGTCCTTTTGGCGGGAAGAATGAGCAGTTCTTC.

This clonotype was counted at least ten times. V is TRBV20-1 and J is TRBJ2-1; TRBD2 matches 7 bases. With 0 bases clipped from V and 5 bases from J, the junction kept 7 bases outside the gene matches. This CDR3 is built from 15 residues. Germline V gene lookup returns CDR1 DFQATT and CDR2 SNEGSKA (reference sequence). CDR3 residues: CSARDGGVTNNEQFF. CDR3 DNA: TGCAGTGCTAGAGATGGGGGGGTGACGAACAATGAGCAGTTCTTC.

The V gene is TRBV13, the J gene TRBJ2-1; 7 bases fit TRBD1. CDR1 and CDR2 (germline): PRHDT, FYEKMQ (reference sequence). This CDR3 spans 16 amino acids. J lost 4 bases, V lost 4 bases, and 10 bases had no gene match. CDR3 bases: TGTGCCAGCAGCTACTACCGGGACAGATTATACAATGAGCAGTTCTTC. Its protein is CASSYYRDRLYNEQFF. Combining the CDR3 with reference TRBV13 and TRBJ2-1 gives the whole variable domain AAGVIQSPRHLIKEKRETATLKCYPIPRHDTVYWYQQGPGQDPQFLISFYEKMQSDKGSIPDRFSAQQFSDYHSELNMSSLELGDSALYFCASSYYRDRLYNEQFFGPGTRLTVL.

The rearrangement links TRBV4-1 to TRBJ2-1, with a possible D match to TRBD2 (6 bases). The V end lost 1 base, the J end lost 10 bases, and 11 bases lay between the germline ends. CDR1 and CDR2 from the germline V gene are MGHRA and YSYEKL. This CDR3 is built from 13 residues. In DNA form, the CDR3 reads TGCGCCAGCAGCCAAGTCGAGGGGAGGGAGCAGTTCTTC. Residues: CASSQVEGREQFF.

The chain uses TRBV10-3 and TRBJ1-2; 7 bases line up with TRBD1. The CDR3 sequence is 13 residues long. Germline CDR1 reads ENHRY; CDR2 reads SYGVKD. With 10 bases clipped from V and 6 bases from J, the junction kept 11 bases outside the gene matches. The CDR3, as DNA: TGTGCCACTCGACAGGGCTTCGTTGATGGCTACACCTTC. It yields the protein CATRQGFVDGYTF.

J is TRBJ2-3 and V is TRBV5-1; 9 bases match TRBD2. This CDR3 region has 17 residues. V shed 0 bases and J 4 bases; nucleotides not matched to a gene: 9. Germline V gene data show CDR1 as SGHRS and CDR2 as YFSETQ. The CDR3 bases are TGCGCCAGCAGCTTGGCCGGTGGTAGCGGGAGCTCAGATACGCAGTATTTT. This gives the protein CASSLAGGSGSSDTQYF.

The J gene is TRBJ2-7, the V gene TRBV4-1; no firm D call. Germline V gene data show CDR1 as MGHRA and CDR2 as YSYEKL. The CDR3 is 16 residues long. V was clipped by 2 bases and J by 1 base, with 15 bases between them. CDR3: CASSQWAAPSSYEQYF. The DNA for the CDR3 is TGCGCCAGCAGCCAATGGGCAGCTCCGTCTTCCTACGAGCAGTACTTC.

Here the CDR3 reads CASSLAAITGTRDEQFF. CDR3 DNA: TGCGCCAGCAGCTTGGCCGCTATAACCGGGACTAGAGATGAGCAGTTCTTC. The chain uses TRBV5-1 and TRBJ2-1; TRBD2 matches at 8 bases. Germline-derived CDR1 and CDR2 are SGHRS and YFSETQ. V gave up 0 bases and J gave up 8 bases; unmatched junction bases: 13. This CDR3 has 17 residues. The whole variable domain, filled in from reference TRBV5-1 and TRBJ2-1, reads KAGVTQTPRYLIKTRGQQVTLSCSPISGHRSVSWYQQTPGQGLQFLFEYFSETQRNKGNFPGRFSGRQFSNSRSEMNVSTLELGDSALYLCASSLAAITGTRDEQFFGPGTRLTVL.

This clonotype was counted ten times or more. This chain uses TRBV9 with TRBJ1-1; no reliable D call. V gave up 0 bases and J gave up 5 bases, with 11 bases separating them. The germline V gene encodes CDR1 SGDLS and CDR2 YYNGEE. This CDR3 is built from 14 residues. For the CDR3, the DNA is TGTGCCAGCAGCGTAGCTTATCCCGCAACTGAAGCTTTCTTT. It translates to CASSVAYPATEAFF.

This clonotype was observed a single time. The J gene is TRBJ1-1, the V gene TRBV29-1; D is perhaps TRBD1 (5 bases). Trimming removed 4 bases from V and 1 base from J, with 13 bases in between. The CDR3 sequence is 14 residues long. Germline V gives CDR1 SQVTM, CDR2 ANQGSEA. The CDR3 loop reads CSVVVRGKNTEAFF. CDR3 DNA sequence: TGCAGCGTTGTGGTTCGGGGGAAGAACACTGAAGCTTTCTTT.

With regard to this clonotype: This may be a read error, as it is one base from a much larger clone. The genes are TRBV20-1 and TRBJ2-7; D not resolved. From germline, CDR1 is DFQATT and CDR2 SNEGSKA (reference sequence). Between the trimmed V and J ends, which lost 5 bases and 5 bases, there was a span of 16 bases. The CDR3 contains 13 residues. This CDR3 reads CSALRNLRDEQYF. DNA of the CDR3: TGCAGTGCTCTCAGAAATCTTAGGGACGAGCAGTACTTC.

This chain joins TRBV3-1 and TRBJ2-1; D is perhaps TRBD2 (5 bases). Germline CDR1 LGHDT, CDR2 YNNKEL (reference sequence). Trimming left V 1 base short and J 0 bases short, with 10 bases between. The CDR3 spans 16 residues. The CDR3 region has the DNA TGTGCCAGCAGCCAAGCCGGGAAGAGCTCCTACAATGAGCAGTTCTTC. This sequence encodes CASSQAGKSSYNEQFF.

The rearrangement links TRBV27 to TRBJ1-5, with D hard to call. V lost 9 bases and J lost 7, with 10 bases in between. Germline loops: CDR1 MNHEY, CDR2 SMNVEV (reference sequence). CDR3 length equals 11 residues. CDR3 protein: CASGRHQPQHF. As DNA, the CDR3 is TGTGCCAGTGGACGGCACCAGCCCCAGCATTTT.

CDR3 amino acids: CAISEGTGSTCGYTF. In DNA, the CDR3 is TGTGCCATCAGTGAAGGAACAGGGTCCACTTGTGGCTACACCTTC. The chain combines TRBV10-3 with TRBJ1-2; TRBD1 might be the D (6 bases). The germline V and J ends were trimmed by 3 bases and 7 bases, with 18 bases remaining between them. CDR3 length equals 15 residues. Germline CDR1 ENHRY, CDR2 SYGVKD.

The chain employs TRBV4-2 and TRBJ1-2; 7 nucleotides line up with TRBD1. V trimming: 4 bases; J trimming: 2 bases; junction bases outside the gene matches: 4. The CDR3 loop spans 14 amino acids. Germline V gene lookup returns CDR1 LGHNA and CDR2 YNFKEQ. The CDR3 loop is CASSRGQTNYGYTF. CDR3 DNA: TGTGCCAGCAGCCGGGGACAGACGAACTATGGCTACACCTTC.

This clonotype was observed a handful of times. Written as DNA, the CDR3 is TGTGCCAGCAGCTCCAACCCCTTTAATGAGTACGGGGAGCTGTTTTTT. Translated: CASSSNPFNEYGELFF. This chain uses TRBV7-3 with TRBJ2-2; no firm D call. Germline V lookup: CDR1 SGHTA, CDR2 FQGTGA. V lost 4 bases and J lost 7, with 19 bases in between. The CDR3 loop spans 16 amino acids.

The chain uses TRBV11-2 and TRBJ2-5; a weak D match, TRBD1 (6 bases). CDR1 is SGHAT and CDR2 is FQNNGV in the germline V gene. V was shortened by 6 bases and J by 2 bases, with 16 bases between the two germline ends. This CDR3 comprises 15 residues. The CDR3 region has the DNA TGTGCCAGCAGTTTGACAGGTGCTGGACAAGAGACCCAGTACTTC. Protein sequence: CASSLTGAGQETQYF.

V usage is TRBV12-3 or TRBV12-4 and J usage is TRBJ1-4; D unclear. CDR3 size: 12 residues. Trimming pared 7 bases from V and 13 bases from J, leaving 16 bases between. CDR3 nucleotide sequence: TGTGCCAGCACCCTTTATCCGGACGTACTGTTTTTT. Protein: CASTLYPDVLFF.

This clonotype was seen ten or more times. This chain uses TRBV20-1 with TRBJ1-4; a possible D gene is TRBD1 (5 bases). CDR1 and CDR2 (germline): DFQATT, SNEGSKA (reference sequence). V was shortened by 6 bases and J by 5 bases, with 10 bases between the two germline ends. The CDR3 is 12 residues long. This chain's CDR3 is CSADGGNEKLFF. In DNA form, the CDR3 reads TGCAGTGCCGACGGGGGGAATGAAAAACTGTTTTTT.

This clonotype was counted ten times or more. A much larger clone lies a single base off, so this may be a read error. V is TRBV6-6 and J is TRBJ2-5; 8 bases line up with TRBD2. From germline, CDR1 is MNHNY and CDR2 SVGAGI (reference sequence). V gave up 6 bases and J gave up 4 bases; unmatched junction bases: 7. The CDR3 totals 14 residues. The CDR3 protein is CASSRRAGVETQYF. CDR3 in DNA: TGTGCCAGCAGCCGACGAGCGGGAGTAGAGACCCAGTACTTC.